The clone carrying this T cell receptor (beta chain) was seen a few times. What it recognizes is unknown. TCRdb re-derived calls from the 5' RACE reads in MiXCR, one entry per CDR3 protein. The table includes approximately 700,000 distinct CDR3 sequences, roughly 6.2% detected once. The data stem from a study of identical twins. The study, taken as a whole, reports: Out-of-frame alpha sequences shared by twins were enriched for low generation probability. Models predicted too little out-of-frame TCR alpha sharing in monozygotic twins.

V lost 1 base, J lost 1 base, and 11 bases stayed unmatched. This CDR3 has 18 residues. Germline V gives CDR1 LGHDT, CDR2 YNNKEL (reference sequence). This receptor was taken from a young man in good health. The V call is TRBV3-1, the J call TRBJ1-1, with 8 bases matching TRBD1. The sample consisted of naive T cells sorted from blood. As DNA, the CDR3 is TGTGCCAGCAGCCAAGTTCGCAGGGGGCGAACGGCGAACACTGAAGCTTTCTTT. Its translation: CASSQVRRGRTANTEAFF.